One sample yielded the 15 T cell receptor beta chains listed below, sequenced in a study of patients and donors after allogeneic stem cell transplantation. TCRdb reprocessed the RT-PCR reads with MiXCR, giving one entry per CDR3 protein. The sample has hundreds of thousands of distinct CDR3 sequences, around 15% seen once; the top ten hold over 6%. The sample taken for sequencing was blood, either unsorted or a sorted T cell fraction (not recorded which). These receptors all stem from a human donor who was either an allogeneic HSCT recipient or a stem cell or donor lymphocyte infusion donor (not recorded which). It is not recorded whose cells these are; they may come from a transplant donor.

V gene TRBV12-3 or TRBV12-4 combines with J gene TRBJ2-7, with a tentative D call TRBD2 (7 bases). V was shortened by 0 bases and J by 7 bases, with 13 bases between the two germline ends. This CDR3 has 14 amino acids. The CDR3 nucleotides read TGTGCCAGCAGTTTAGCGGGGGGGCCGGGAGAGCAGTACTTC. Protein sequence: CASSLAGGPGEQYF.

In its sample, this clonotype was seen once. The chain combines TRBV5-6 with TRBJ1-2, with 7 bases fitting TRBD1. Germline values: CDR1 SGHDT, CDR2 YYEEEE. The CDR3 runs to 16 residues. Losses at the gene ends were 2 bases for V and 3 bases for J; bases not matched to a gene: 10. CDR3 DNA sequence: TGTGCCAGCAGCTTTAATTCAGGGACAGCTCACTATGGCTACACCTTC. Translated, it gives CASSFNSGTAHYGYTF. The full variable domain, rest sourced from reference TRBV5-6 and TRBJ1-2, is DAGVTQSPTHLIKTRGQQVTLRCSPKSGHDTVSWYQQALGQGPQFIFQYYEEEERQRGNFPDRFSGHQFPNYSSELNVNALLLGDSALYLCASSFNSGTAHYGYTFGSGTRLTVV.

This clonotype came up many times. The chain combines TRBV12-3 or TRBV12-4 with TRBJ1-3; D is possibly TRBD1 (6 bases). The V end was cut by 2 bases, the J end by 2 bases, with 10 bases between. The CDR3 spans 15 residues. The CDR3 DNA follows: TGTGCCAGCAGTTTACAGGGGAATGCTGGAAACACCATATATTTT. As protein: CASSLQGNAGNTIYF.

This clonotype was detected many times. CDR3 sequence: CASSLAWDLYGYTF. CDR3 DNA: TGTGCCAGCAGCTTAGCTTGGGATCTCTATGGCTACACCTTC. The chain is built from TRBV11-2 and TRBJ1-2, with D hard to call. Per the germline V gene, CDR1 is SGHAT and CDR2 is FQNNGV. V was pared by 1 base and J by 4 bases, with 10 bases between. The CDR3 is 14 amino acids.

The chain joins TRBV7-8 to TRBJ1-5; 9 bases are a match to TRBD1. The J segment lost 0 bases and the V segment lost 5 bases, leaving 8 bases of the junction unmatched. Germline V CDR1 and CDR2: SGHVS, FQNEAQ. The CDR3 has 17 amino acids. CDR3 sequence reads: CASSQTGGGNSNQPQHF. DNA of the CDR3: TGTGCCAGCAGCCAGACAGGGGGTGGGAATAGCAATCAGCCCCAGCATTTT.

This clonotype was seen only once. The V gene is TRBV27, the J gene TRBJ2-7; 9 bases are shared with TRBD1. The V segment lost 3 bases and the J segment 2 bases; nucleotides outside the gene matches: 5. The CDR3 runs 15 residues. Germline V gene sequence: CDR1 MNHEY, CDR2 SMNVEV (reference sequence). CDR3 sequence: CASSLWGQGPYEQYF. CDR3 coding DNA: TGTGCCAGCAGTTTGTGGGGACAGGGTCCCTACGAGCAGTACTTC.

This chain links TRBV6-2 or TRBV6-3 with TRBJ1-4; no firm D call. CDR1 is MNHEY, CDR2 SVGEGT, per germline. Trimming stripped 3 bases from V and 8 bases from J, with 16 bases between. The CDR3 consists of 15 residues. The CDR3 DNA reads TGTGCCAGCAGTTATCAGTCTAGTCGGCGAGAAAAACTGTTTTTT. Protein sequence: CASSYQSSRREKLFF.

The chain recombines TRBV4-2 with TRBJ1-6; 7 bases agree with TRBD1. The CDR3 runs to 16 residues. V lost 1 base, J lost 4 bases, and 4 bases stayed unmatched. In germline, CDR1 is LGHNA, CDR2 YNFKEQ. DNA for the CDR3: TGTGCCAGCAGCCAAGGGAGGACAGGTTATAATTCACCCCTCCACTTT. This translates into CASSQGRTGYNSPLHF.

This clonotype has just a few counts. As DNA, the CDR3 is TGTGCCTGGACAGTTAGCACAGATACGCAGTATTTT. It codes for CAWTVSTDTQYF. The rearrangement uses TRBV30 and TRBJ2-3, with D unclear. The CDR3 sequence is 12 residues long. Germline V gene sequence: CDR1 GTSNPN, CDR2 SVGIG (reference sequence). Between the trimmed V and J ends, which lost 4 bases and 0 bases, there was a span of 5 bases.

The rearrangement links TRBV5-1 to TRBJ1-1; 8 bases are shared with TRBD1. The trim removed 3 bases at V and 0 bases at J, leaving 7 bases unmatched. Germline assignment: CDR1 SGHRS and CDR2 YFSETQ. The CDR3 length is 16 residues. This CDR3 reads CASSSRQGFLNTEAFF. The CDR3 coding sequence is TGCGCCAGCAGCTCCCGACAGGGGTTCCTGAACACTGAAGCTTTCTTT.

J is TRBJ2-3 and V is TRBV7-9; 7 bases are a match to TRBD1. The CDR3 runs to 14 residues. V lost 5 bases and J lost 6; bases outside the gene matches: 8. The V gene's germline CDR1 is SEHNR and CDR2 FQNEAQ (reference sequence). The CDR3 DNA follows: TGTGCCAGCAGCGTTGCCAGGGGGTGGGATACGCAGTATTTT. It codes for CASSVARGWDTQYF.

This CDR3 is CSVGGTRQETQYF. The CDR3 region has the DNA TGCAGCGTGGGGGGGACTCGCCAAGAGACCCAGTACTTC. This rearrangement joins TRBV29-1 to TRBJ2-5; 7 positions match TRBD2. The CDR3 length is 13 residues. The germline V gene encodes CDR1 SQVTM and CDR2 ANQGSEA. V was clipped by 6 bases and J by 1 base; unmatched bases: 5. Complete variable domain (other parts from reference TRBV29-1 and TRBJ2-5): SAVISQKPSRDICQRGTSLTIQCQVDSQVTMMFWYRQQPGQSLTLIATANQGSEATYESGFVIDKFPISRPNLTFSTLTVSNMSPEDSSIYLCSVGGTRQETQYFGPGTRLLVL.

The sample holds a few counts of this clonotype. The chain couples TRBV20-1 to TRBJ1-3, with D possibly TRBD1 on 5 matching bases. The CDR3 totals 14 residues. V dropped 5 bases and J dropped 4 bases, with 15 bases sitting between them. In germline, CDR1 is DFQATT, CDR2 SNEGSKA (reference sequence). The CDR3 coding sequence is TGCAGTGCTCCCGAGGGGAGGGTAGGAAACACCATATATTTT. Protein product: CSAPEGRVGNTIYF.

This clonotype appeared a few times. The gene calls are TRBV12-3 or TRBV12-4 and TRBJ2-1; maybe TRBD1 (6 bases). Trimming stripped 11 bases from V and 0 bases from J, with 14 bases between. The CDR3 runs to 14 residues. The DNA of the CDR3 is TGTGCCGCAGGGCAGGGGAGCTCCTACAATGAGCAGTTCTTC. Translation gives CAAGQGSSYNEQFF.

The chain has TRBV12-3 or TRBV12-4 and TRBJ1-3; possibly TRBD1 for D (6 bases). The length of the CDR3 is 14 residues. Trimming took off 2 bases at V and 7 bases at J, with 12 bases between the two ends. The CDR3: CASSLQGIGNTIYF. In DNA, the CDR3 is TGTGCCAGCAGTTTACAGGGGATAGGGAACACCATATATTTT.